This T cell receptor beta chain was identified during a study of cytomegalovirus exposure and HLA in healthy donors. Looking at the study overall: Among the 350 to 400 donors who were genotyped, 81% fell in the genetic ancestry cluster that is associated with self-reported Caucasian donors.

Donors counted as nominally healthy when sampled, yet unrecorded immune exposures were likely. Vbeta (60) and Jbeta (13) primers were used in the PCR. Libraries were prepared by immunoSEQ multiplex PCR; TCRdb keeps only in-frame clonotypes and omits some of them. The sample consists of about 170,000 clones, roughly 85% of them appearing once. The CDR3 is 14 residues long. V shed 0 bases and J shed 0 bases, with 7 bases lying between them. Looked up from germline, CDR1 is SGHRS and CDR2 is YFSETQ. The chain joins TRBV5-1 to TRBJ2-7, with no clear D. The receptor's source is a male donor in good health and CMV-seronegative. The sample comprised PBMCs. CDR3 sequence reads: CASSLDLSSYEQYF. CDR3 sequence (DNA): TGCGCCAGCAGCTTGGACTTGAGCTCCTACGAGCAGTACTTC.